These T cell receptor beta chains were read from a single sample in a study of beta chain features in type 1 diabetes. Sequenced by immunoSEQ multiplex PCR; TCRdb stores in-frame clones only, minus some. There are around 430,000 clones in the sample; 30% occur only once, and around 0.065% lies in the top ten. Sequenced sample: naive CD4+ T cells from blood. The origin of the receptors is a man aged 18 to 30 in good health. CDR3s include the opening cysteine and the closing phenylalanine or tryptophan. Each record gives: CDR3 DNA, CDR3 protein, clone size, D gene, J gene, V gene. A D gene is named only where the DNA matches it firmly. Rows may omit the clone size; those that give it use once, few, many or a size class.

cdr3_nt: TGTGCCAGCAGCCCCAGGGACAGGGGCTACGAGCAGTACTTC
cdr3_aa: CASSPRDRGYEQYF
clone_size: few
d_call: TRBD1
j_call: TRBJ2-7
v_call: TRBV7-2

cdr3_nt: TGCAGCGTCAGACAGTTACAAGAGACCCAGTACTTC
cdr3_aa: CSVRQLQETQYF
clone_size: -
d_call: -
j_call: TRBJ2-5
v_call: TRBV29-1

cdr3_nt: TGCGCCAGCAGCTTTGGCGGCGCAGTTCTCTCCTACGAGCAGTACTTC
cdr3_aa: CASSFGGAVLSYEQYF
clone_size: -
d_call: -
j_call: TRBJ2-7
v_call: TRBV5-1

cdr3_nt: TGTGCCAGCAGCCCTCGGGACCGCTTCGATGAGCAGTTCTTC
cdr3_aa: CASSPRDRFDEQFF
clone_size: few
d_call: -
j_call: TRBJ2-1
v_call: TRBV7-3

cdr3_nt: TGTGCCAGCAGTTTCCTAGGGACTAGCGGGGCAGAGACCCAGTACTTC
cdr3_aa: CASSFLGTSGAETQYF
clone_size: -
d_call: TRBD2
j_call: TRBJ2-5
v_call: TRBV27

cdr3_nt: TGTGCCAGCAGCGTAAGACCGGGATTGCAGTTCTTC
cdr3_aa: CASSVRPGLQFF
clone_size: -
d_call: -
j_call: TRBJ2-1
v_call: TRBV5-6

cdr3_nt: TGTGCCAGCAGCTTTCTAGCGGGAGGGGGGAATGAGCAGTTCTTC
cdr3_aa: CASSFLAGGGNEQFF
clone_size: -
d_call: TRBD2
j_call: TRBJ2-1
v_call: TRBV5-4

cdr3_nt: TGCAGCGTTGAACGCGGATCGGAGACCCAGTACTTC
cdr3_aa: CSVERGSETQYF
clone_size: few
d_call: -
j_call: TRBJ2-5
v_call: TRBV29-1

cdr3_nt: TGTGCCTGGAGTTTTGGGGTAGCGGGAGGAGGAAAAGAGACCCAGTACTTC
cdr3_aa: CAWSFGVAGGGKETQYF
clone_size: -
d_call: TRBD2
j_call: TRBJ2-5
v_call: TRBV30

cdr3_nt: TGTGCCGCCAGAATCGGGACGGTGAGCACAGATACGCAGTATTTT
cdr3_aa: CAARIGTVSTDTQYF
clone_size: few
d_call: -
j_call: TRBJ2-3
v_call: TRBV5-4

cdr3_nt: TGTGCCAGCAGCGTAGTGGGAGCTAACTATGGCTACACCTTC
cdr3_aa: CASSVVGANYGYTF
clone_size: -
d_call: -
j_call: TRBJ1-2
v_call: TRBV9

cdr3_nt: TGCGCCAGCAGCCAAAGCGTGTCAGGGGACGGCTACACCTTC
cdr3_aa: CASSQSVSGDGYTF
clone_size: -
d_call: -
j_call: TRBJ1-2
v_call: TRBV4-1

cdr3_nt: TGTGCCAGCAGCGTTGGGACTAGCGGCTACAATGAGCAGTTCTTC
cdr3_aa: CASSVGTSGYNEQFF
clone_size: -
d_call: TRBD2
j_call: TRBJ2-1
v_call: TRBV9

cdr3_nt: TGTGCCAGCAGCTTAACAGCCACAGATACGCAGTATTTT
cdr3_aa: CASSLTATDTQYF
clone_size: -
d_call: -
j_call: TRBJ2-3
v_call: TRBV7-9

cdr3_nt: TGTGCCAGCAGTGTACTAGCGGGAGCCGAGCAGTACTTC
cdr3_aa: CASSVLAGAEQYF
clone_size: -
d_call: TRBD2
j_call: TRBJ2-7
v_call: TRBV2

cdr3_nt: TGTGCTAGCAGCTTAGAACCGAGGAATGAGCAGTTCTTC
cdr3_aa: CASSLEPRNEQFF
clone_size: few
d_call: -
j_call: TRBJ2-1
v_call: TRBV7-7

cdr3_nt: TGCGCCAGCAGCTTGTATACAGATGGACTCAATGAGCAGTTCTTC
cdr3_aa: CASSLYTDGLNEQFF
clone_size: few
d_call: -
j_call: TRBJ2-1
v_call: TRBV5-1

cdr3_nt: TGTGCCAGCAGCTCCGACAGGGAGAGTGAGCAGTACTTC
cdr3_aa: CASSSDRESEQYF
clone_size: -
d_call: TRBD1
j_call: TRBJ2-7
v_call: TRBV7-3

cdr3_nt: TGTGCCAGCAGCCAAGGGGCTATCCGCGCAGATACGCAGTATTTT
cdr3_aa: CASSQGAIRADTQYF
clone_size: -
d_call: -
j_call: TRBJ2-3
v_call: TRBV7-8

cdr3_nt: TGTGCCAGCTCGTGGGAAACAGGGGGATCCTACAATGAGCAGTTCTTC
cdr3_aa: CASSWETGGSYNEQFF
clone_size: -
d_call: TRBD1
j_call: TRBJ2-1
v_call: TRBV18

cdr3_nt: TGTGCCAGCAGCTCCTTAGCCCACAATGAGCAGTTCTTC
cdr3_aa: CASSSLAHNEQFF
clone_size: -
d_call: -
j_call: TRBJ2-1
v_call: TRBV7-3

cdr3_nt: TGCGCCAGCAGCTTGGTTGATACGCAGTATTTT
cdr3_aa: CASSLVDTQYF
clone_size: -
d_call: -
j_call: TRBJ2-3
v_call: TRBV5-1

cdr3_nt: TGTGCCAGCAGCTTGAGGGGGAATGAGCAGTTCTTC
cdr3_aa: CASSLRGNEQFF
clone_size: -
d_call: -
j_call: TRBJ2-1
v_call: TRBV7-2

cdr3_nt: TGTGCCAGCAGCCGACAGGAGAACACTGAAGCTTTCTTT
cdr3_aa: CASSRQENTEAFF
clone_size: few
d_call: -
j_call: TRBJ1-1
v_call: TRBV7-9

cdr3_nt: TGCAGTGTAATTATTCAAGAGACCCAGTACTTC
cdr3_aa: CSVIIQETQYF
clone_size: -
d_call: -
j_call: TRBJ2-5
v_call: TRBV20-1

cdr3_nt: TGTGCCAGCAGCATCCTGGGACGGTCCTACAATGAGCAGTTCTTC
cdr3_aa: CASSILGRSYNEQFF
clone_size: few
d_call: -
j_call: TRBJ2-1
v_call: TRBV13

cdr3_nt: TGTGCCAGCAGTTTAAGGAAGAGCTACGAGCAGTACTTC
cdr3_aa: CASSLRKSYEQYF
clone_size: -
d_call: -
j_call: TRBJ2-7
v_call: TRBV7-9

cdr3_nt: TGTGCCAGCAGCTTATATTATTCGGGAGAAGTTGGGGCCAACGTCCTGACTTTC
cdr3_aa: CASSLYYSGEVGANVLTF
clone_size: once
d_call: -
j_call: TRBJ2-6
v_call: TRBV7-6

cdr3_nt: TGCGCCAGCAGCCAAGAGAAGACCGGGAGGGCCGGAGGTGAGCAGTTCTTC
cdr3_aa: CASSQEKTGRAGGEQFF
clone_size: -
d_call: TRBD2
j_call: TRBJ2-1
v_call: TRBV4-1

cdr3_nt: TGTGCCTGGAGCCGAGACGGGTCCTCCTACGAGCAGTACTTC
cdr3_aa: CAWSRDGSSYEQYF
clone_size: few
d_call: -
j_call: TRBJ2-7
v_call: TRBV30

cdr3_nt: TGTGCCAGCAGTGAATCATGGCCTGGGGCCAACGTCCTGACTTTC
cdr3_aa: CASSESWPGANVLTF
clone_size: few
d_call: -
j_call: TRBJ2-6
v_call: TRBV25-1

cdr3_nt: TGTGCCAGCAGTTTAGGACCCTCTAGCGGCACAGATACGCAGTATTTT
cdr3_aa: CASSLGPSSGTDTQYF
clone_size: few
d_call: -
j_call: TRBJ2-3
v_call: TRBV28

cdr3_nt: TGCGCCAGCAGCCAAACGACTCGCCTTCTAGCCAAAAACATTCAGTACTTC
cdr3_aa: CASSQTTRLLAKNIQYF
clone_size: -
d_call: -
j_call: TRBJ2-4
v_call: TRBV4-3

cdr3_nt: TGTGCCTGGAGTGTCACTGTAGCGGGTGAGCAGTTCTTC
cdr3_aa: CAWSVTVAGEQFF
clone_size: few
d_call: TRBD2
j_call: TRBJ2-1
v_call: TRBV30

cdr3_nt: TGTGCCAGCAGCCTGACTAGCGACCCTAGCACAGATACGCAGTATTTT
cdr3_aa: CASSLTSDPSTDTQYF
clone_size: few
d_call: TRBD2
j_call: TRBJ2-3
v_call: TRBV11-2

cdr3_nt: TGTGCCAGCAGCTTCGTCGCAGCGGGAGCCTACGAGCAGTACTTC
cdr3_aa: CASSFVAAGAYEQYF
clone_size: few
d_call: TRBD2
j_call: TRBJ2-7
v_call: TRBV7-2

cdr3_nt: TGTGCCAGCAGTAACATACTGGGCGGGAGGACCTACAATGAGCAGTTCTTC
cdr3_aa: CASSNILGGRTYNEQFF
clone_size: once
d_call: TRBD2
j_call: TRBJ2-1
v_call: TRBV2

cdr3_nt: TGCGCCAGCAGCCAAGAGAGCGGGAGGGCTTGGGAGACCCAGTACTTC
cdr3_aa: CASSQESGRAWETQYF
clone_size: -
d_call: TRBD2
j_call: TRBJ2-5
v_call: TRBV4-3

cdr3_nt: TGTGCTAGTGGTTTAGGAGATACGCAGTATTTT
cdr3_aa: CASGLGDTQYF
clone_size: few
d_call: -
j_call: TRBJ2-3
v_call: TRBV12-5

cdr3_nt: TGTGCCAGCAGCCTTACACAGGGGTACAATGAGCAGTTCTTC
cdr3_aa: CASSLTQGYNEQFF
clone_size: few
d_call: TRBD1
j_call: TRBJ2-1
v_call: TRBV7-9

cdr3_nt: TGTGCCAGCAGCTACAGGGGGCTAGATCAGCCCCAGCATTTT
cdr3_aa: CASSYRGLDQPQHF
clone_size: -
d_call: TRBD1
j_call: TRBJ1-5
v_call: TRBV2

cdr3_nt: TGTGCCATCAGTGAGTCGCGGACCTCTCCCGAGCAGTACTTC
cdr3_aa: CAISESRTSPEQYF
clone_size: -
d_call: -
j_call: TRBJ2-7
v_call: TRBV10-3

cdr3_nt: TGTGCCAGCAGCTTCAGGGGGACGATAGGCTACGAGCAGTACTTC
cdr3_aa: CASSFRGTIGYEQYF
clone_size: few
d_call: TRBD1
j_call: TRBJ2-7
v_call: TRBV7-9

cdr3_nt: TGCAGCGCACCCACCCCGCTCACAGATACGCAGTATTTT
cdr3_aa: CSAPTPLTDTQYF
clone_size: -
d_call: -
j_call: TRBJ2-3
v_call: TRBV29-1

cdr3_nt: TGTGCCAGCAGTTTGTGGGGGCCGAACACTGAAGCTTTCTTT
cdr3_aa: CASSLWGPNTEAFF
clone_size: -
d_call: -
j_call: TRBJ1-1
v_call: TRBV28

cdr3_nt: TGCGCCAGCAGCGCGACTAGCGGGAGTTACAATGAGCAGTTCTTC
cdr3_aa: CASSATSGSYNEQFF
clone_size: -
d_call: TRBD2
j_call: TRBJ2-1
v_call: TRBV4-1

cdr3_nt: TGTGCCAGCAGTGATATCGGACTCCAAGAGACCCAGTACTTC
cdr3_aa: CASSDIGLQETQYF
clone_size: few
d_call: -
j_call: TRBJ2-5
v_call: TRBV25-1

cdr3_nt: TGCGCCAGCAGCTTCGGACAGGGGAGTACCGGGGAGCTGTTTTTT
cdr3_aa: CASSFGQGSTGELFF
clone_size: few
d_call: TRBD1
j_call: TRBJ2-2
v_call: TRBV5-1

cdr3_nt: TGTGCCTGGAGTGGAGGGAGCAATCAGCCCCAGCATTTT
cdr3_aa: CAWSGGSNQPQHF
clone_size: -
d_call: -
j_call: TRBJ1-5
v_call: TRBV30

cdr3_nt: TGTGCCAGCAGCTTAGGGGGAGATGAGCAGTTCTTC
cdr3_aa: CASSLGGDEQFF
clone_size: -
d_call: -
j_call: TRBJ2-1
v_call: TRBV7-9

cdr3_nt: TGTGCCTGGAGTGCGGGACTAGCGGGCGGCTACACTCCCCACCAGTACTTC
cdr3_aa: CAWSAGLAGGYTPHQYF
clone_size: -
d_call: TRBD2
j_call: TRBJ2-7
v_call: TRBV30

cdr3_nt: TGCAGCGTTGAAGTTAGGAAAGACAGGAGGGTTTACAATGAGCAGTTCTTC
cdr3_aa: CSVEVRKDRRVYNEQFF
clone_size: -
d_call: -
j_call: TRBJ2-1
v_call: TRBV29-1